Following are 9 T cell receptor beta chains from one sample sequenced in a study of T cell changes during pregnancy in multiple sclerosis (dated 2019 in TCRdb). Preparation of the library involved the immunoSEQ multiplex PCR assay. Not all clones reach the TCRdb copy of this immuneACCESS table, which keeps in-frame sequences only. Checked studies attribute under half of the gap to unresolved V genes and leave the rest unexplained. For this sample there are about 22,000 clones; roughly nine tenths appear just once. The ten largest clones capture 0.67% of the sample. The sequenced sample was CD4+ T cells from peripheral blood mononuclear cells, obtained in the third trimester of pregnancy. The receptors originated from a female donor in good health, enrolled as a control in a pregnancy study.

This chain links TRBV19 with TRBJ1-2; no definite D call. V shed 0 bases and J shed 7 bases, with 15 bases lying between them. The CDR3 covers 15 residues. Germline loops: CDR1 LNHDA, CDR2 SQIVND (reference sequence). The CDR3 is CASSIEWPGKGGYTF. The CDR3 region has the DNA TGTGCCAGTAGTATAGAATGGCCGGGGAAGGGTGGCTACACCTTC.

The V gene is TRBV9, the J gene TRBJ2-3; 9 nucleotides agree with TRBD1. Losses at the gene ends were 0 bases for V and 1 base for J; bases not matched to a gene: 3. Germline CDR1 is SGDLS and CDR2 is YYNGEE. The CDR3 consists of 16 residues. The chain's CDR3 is CASSVGGDRGTDTQYF. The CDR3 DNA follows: TGTGCCAGCAGCGTAGGAGGGGACAGGGGCACAGATACGCAGTATTTT.

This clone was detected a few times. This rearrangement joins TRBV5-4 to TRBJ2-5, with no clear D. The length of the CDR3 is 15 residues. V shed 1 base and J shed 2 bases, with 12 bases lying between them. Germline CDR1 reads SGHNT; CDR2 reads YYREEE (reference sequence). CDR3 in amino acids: CASSLSFNSQETQYF. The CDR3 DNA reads TGTGCCAGCAGCTTGAGTTTCAACAGTCAAGAGACCCAGTACTTC.

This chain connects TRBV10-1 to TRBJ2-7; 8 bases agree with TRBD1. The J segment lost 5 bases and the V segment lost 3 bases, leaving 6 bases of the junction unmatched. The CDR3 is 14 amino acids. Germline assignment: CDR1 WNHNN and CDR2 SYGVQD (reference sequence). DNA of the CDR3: TGCGCCAGCAGTGACGGCAGGGGGCTAAACGAGCAGTACTTC. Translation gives CASSDGRGLNEQYF.

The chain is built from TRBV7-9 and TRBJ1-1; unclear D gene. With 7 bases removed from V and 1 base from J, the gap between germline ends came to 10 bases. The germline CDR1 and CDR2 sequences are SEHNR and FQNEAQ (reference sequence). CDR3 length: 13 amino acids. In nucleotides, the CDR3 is TGTGCCAGCATCACGCTAGGGAACACTGAAGCTTTCTTT. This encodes CASITLGNTEAFF.

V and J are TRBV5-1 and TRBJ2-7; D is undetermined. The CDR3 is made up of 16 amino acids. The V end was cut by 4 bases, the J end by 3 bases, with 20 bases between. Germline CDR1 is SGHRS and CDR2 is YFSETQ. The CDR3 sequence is CASSLQAQPSVYEQYF. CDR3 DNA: TGCGCCAGCAGCCTCCAGGCGCAGCCGTCAGTCTACGAGCAGTACTTC.

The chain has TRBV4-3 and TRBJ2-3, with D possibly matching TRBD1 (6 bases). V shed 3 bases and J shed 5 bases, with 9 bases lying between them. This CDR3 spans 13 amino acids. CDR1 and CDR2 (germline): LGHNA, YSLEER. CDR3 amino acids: CASSQPGVDTQYF. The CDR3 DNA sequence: TGCGCCAGCAGCCAGCCAGGGGTAGATACGCAGTATTTT.

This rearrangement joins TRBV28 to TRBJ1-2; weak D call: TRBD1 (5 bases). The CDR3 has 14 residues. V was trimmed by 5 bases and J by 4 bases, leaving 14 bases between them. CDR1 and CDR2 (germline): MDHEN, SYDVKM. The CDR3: CASSPRTPSYGYTF. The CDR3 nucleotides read TGTGCCAGCAGTCCGCGGACACCCAGCTATGGCTACACCTTC.

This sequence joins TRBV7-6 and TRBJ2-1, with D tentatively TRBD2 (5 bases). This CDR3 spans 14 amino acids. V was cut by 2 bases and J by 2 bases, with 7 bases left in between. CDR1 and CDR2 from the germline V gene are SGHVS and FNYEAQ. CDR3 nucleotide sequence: TGTGCCAGCAGCTTATCCGGGGCCTACAATGAGCAGTTCTTC. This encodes CASSLSGAYNEQFF.